The 17 T cell receptor beta chains listed next were all sequenced from one sample in a study of shared clonotypes between healthy human individuals. The data were produced by immunoSEQ multiplex PCR, yet TCRdb's version contains in-frame clones alone and is incomplete. The table records roughly 2,000,000 clones, about 95% of them present only once. CD45RO negativity and positive selection for CCR7 defined naive CD8 cells, a population that excluded terminally differentiated effector memory CD45RA+ cells. The sample was naive CD8+ T cells sorted from blood. The source of these receptors is a man aged 18 to 35 in good health.

Turning to this clone: One end of the junction varies from germline; a read error may be responsible. The chain employs TRBV7-9 and TRBJ2-2; 7 bases map to TRBD2. CDR1 and CDR2 from the germline V gene are SEHNR and FQNEAQ (reference sequence). The CDR3 is 14 amino acids. CDR3 in DNA: TGTGCCAGCGGCTTAGCGGGGAACACCGGGGAGCTGTTTTTT. Amino acids: CASGLAGNTGELFF.

J is TRBJ1-6 and V is TRBV28; no definite D call. The ends were cut back, 2 bases at V and 0 bases at J, with 8 bases in the middle. CDR1 and CDR2 (germline): MDHEN, SYDVKM. The CDR3 sequence is 16 residues long. CDR3 sequence: CASSLEARSYNSPLHF. CDR3 DNA: TGTGCCAGCAGTTTAGAGGCCCGCTCCTATAATTCACCCCTCCACTTT.

The chain uses TRBV4-1 and TRBJ2-1; TRBD1 or TRBD2 may be the D gene (6 bases each). The CDR3 sequence is 17 residues long. Trimming left V 6 bases short and J 9 bases short, with 27 bases between. CDR1 is MGHRA and CDR2 is YSYEKL in the germline V gene. As DNA, the CDR3 is TGCGCCAGCAGTCTCGAATCAGGGGCCGTCCTGGGGGGTGAGCAGTTCTTC. It yields the protein CASSLESGAVLGGEQFF.

The rearrangement joins TRBV27 to TRBJ2-5; 12 bases map to TRBD2. CDR1 and CDR2 (germline): MNHEY, SMNVEV (reference sequence). This CDR3 comprises 14 residues. Trimming took 11 bases from V and 7 from J; bases not matched to a gene: 11. The CDR3 region has the DNA TGTGCCGCGGGGCTAGCGGGGGGGCAGGGGACCCAGTACTTC. Translating it yields CAAGLAGGQGTQYF.

This chain joins TRBV13 and TRBJ2-7; no reliable D call. Trimming shortened V by 5 bases and J by 6 bases, and 14 bases separated the two germline ends. Germline V gene lookup returns CDR1 PRHDT and CDR2 FYEKMQ (reference sequence). The CDR3 totals 13 residues. The CDR3 nucleotides read TGTGCCAGCAGCCCTGGGTATCCCTCCGAGCAGTACTTC. It codes for CASSPGYPSEQYF.

The V gene is TRBV6-6, the J gene TRBJ2-3; TRBD2 might be the D (6 bases). The CDR3 loop spans 14 amino acids. V lost 4 bases to trimming and J lost 4 bases, with 12 bases between them. Germline V gene lookup returns CDR1 MNHNY and CDR2 SVGAGI (reference sequence). In DNA form, the CDR3 reads TGTGCCAGCAGTTCGGTAGGCGGGGCAGATACGCAGTATTTT. Protein: CASSSVGGADTQYF.

The chain has TRBV27 and TRBJ2-5, with D perhaps TRBD2 (6 bases). The ends were cut back, 1 base at V and 5 bases at J, with 14 bases in the middle. Germline CDR1 MNHEY, CDR2 SMNVEV (reference sequence). The CDR3 totals 15 residues. The CDR3 loop is CASSLLTGVSETQYF. The CDR3 DNA reads TGTGCCAGCAGTTTATTGACGGGGGTCTCGGAGACCCAGTACTTC.

This chain connects TRBV6-6 to TRBJ1-4; perhaps TRBD1 as D (6 bases). The CDR3 length is 15 residues. V was cut by 2 bases and J by 7 bases, with 14 bases left in between. CDR1 and CDR2 (germline): MNHNY, SVGAGI (reference sequence). The CDR3 loop is CASSYNIGTPEKLFF. The DNA for the CDR3 is TGTGCCAGCAGTTACAATATTGGGACACCTGAAAAACTGTTTTTT.

The chain employs TRBV7-9 and TRBJ2-2, with 8 bases fitting TRBD2. The germline V gene has CDR1 SEHNR and CDR2 FQNEAQ (reference sequence). V lost 3 bases and J lost 4; bases outside the gene matches: 1. CDR3 length: 14 amino acids. CDR3 sequence reads: CASSFSGTTGELFF. The CDR3 DNA reads TGTGCCAGCAGCTTTAGCGGGACCACCGGGGAGCTGTTTTTT.

The chain uses TRBV28 and TRBJ1-1; TRBD1 agrees at 7 bases. The junction had 5 bases not matched to a gene; V was cut back by 4 bases and J by 3 bases. The CDR3 contains 14 residues. CDR1 is MDHEN and CDR2 is SYDVKM in the germline V gene. CDR3 residues: CASSYRGGYTEAFF. The CDR3 coding sequence is TGTGCCAGCAGTTACAGGGGCGGGTACACTGAAGCTTTCTTT. The full variable domain, with the rest looked up from reference TRBV28 and TRBJ1-1, is DVKVTQSSRYLVKRTGEKVFLECVQDMDHENMFWYRQDPGLGLRLIYFSYDVKMKEKGDIPEGYSVSREKKERFSLILESASTNQTSMYLCASSYRGGYTEAFFGQGTRLTVV.

This chain links TRBV5-6 with TRBJ2-7; 7 bases match TRBD1. The CDR3 contains 16 residues. Trimming removed 2 bases from V and 3 bases from J; junction bases left unmatched: 11. CDR1 SGHDT and CDR2 YYEEEE come from the germline V gene. The CDR3 coding sequence is TGTGCCAGCAGCTTTGGGACAGCCTATAAAGTCTACGAGCAGTACTTC. Its translation: CASSFGTAYKVYEQYF.

This rearrangement joins TRBV13 to TRBJ2-5; D is perhaps TRBD1 or TRBD2 (5 bases each). Germline CDR1 and CDR2: PRHDT and FYEKMQ (reference sequence). The germline V and J ends were trimmed by 2 bases and 3 bases, with 10 bases remaining between them. This CDR3 region has 14 residues. The CDR3 protein is CASSLRDGEETQYF. The CDR3 nucleotides read TGTGCCAGCAGCTTAAGGGACGGAGAAGAGACCCAGTACTTC.

The chain has TRBV6-6 and TRBJ2-7; D gene uncertain. Trimming left V 5 bases short and J 3 bases short, with 11 bases between. The CDR3 is 13 residues long. Looked up from germline, CDR1 is MNHNY and CDR2 is SVGAGI (reference sequence). The CDR3 bases are TGTGCCAGCAGTCTCGACCAATACTACGAGCAGTACTTC. Residues: CASSLDQYYEQYF.

The DNA of the CDR3 is TGTGCCAGCAGCCAACCAAACACAGGGTTAGCTGAAGCTTTCTTT. Translating gives CASSQPNTGLAEAFF. The rearrangement links TRBV14 to TRBJ1-1; perhaps TRBD1 as D (6 bases). Germline V gives CDR1 SGHDN, CDR2 FVKESK. The CDR3 contains 15 residues. Trimming left V 2 bases short and J 6 bases short, with 16 bases between.

Points on this clone: One junction end does not reproduce the germline sequence, and a read error may be involved. This chain uses TRBV30 with TRBJ2-4; 11 bases are shared with TRBD2. The germline gives CDR1 GTSNPN, CDR2 SVGIG (reference sequence). The CDR3 is 12 amino acids. The CDR3 protein is CAWSLTGTSGIF. DNA of the CDR3: TGTGCCTGGAGTCTAACCGGGACTAGCGGTATTTTC.

This chain links TRBV6-5 with TRBJ2-7; no definite D call. In germline, CDR1 is MNHEY, CDR2 SVGAGI. This CDR3 is 15 amino acids long. Trimming shortened V by 0 bases and J by 0 bases, and 9 bases separated the two germline ends. The DNA for the CDR3 is TGTGCCAGCAGTTACTCGAAACTGGCCTCCTACGAGCAGTACTTC. Translated: CASSYSKLASYEQYF.

This clone was seen just once. The chain couples TRBV29-1 to TRBJ1-2; D remains ambiguous. The CDR3 loop spans 11 amino acids. V lost 5 bases and J 2 bases, leaving 6 bases between the germline ends. Germline assignment: CDR1 SQVTM and CDR2 ANQGSEA. The CDR3 DNA sequence: TGCAGCGTTCTACAAAACTATGGCTACACCTTC. Translating gives CSVLQNYGYTF.